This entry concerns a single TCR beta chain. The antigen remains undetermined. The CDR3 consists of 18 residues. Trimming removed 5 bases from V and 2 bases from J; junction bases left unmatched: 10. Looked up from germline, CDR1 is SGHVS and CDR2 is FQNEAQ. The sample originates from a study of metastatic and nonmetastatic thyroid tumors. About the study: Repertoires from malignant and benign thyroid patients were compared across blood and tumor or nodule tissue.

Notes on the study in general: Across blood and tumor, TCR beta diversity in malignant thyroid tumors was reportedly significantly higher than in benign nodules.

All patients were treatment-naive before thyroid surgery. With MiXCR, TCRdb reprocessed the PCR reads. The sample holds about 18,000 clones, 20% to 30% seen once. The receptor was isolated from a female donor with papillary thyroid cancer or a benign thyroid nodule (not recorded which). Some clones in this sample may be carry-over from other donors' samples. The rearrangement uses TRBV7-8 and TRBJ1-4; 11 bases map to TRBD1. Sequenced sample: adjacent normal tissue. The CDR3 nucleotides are TGTGCCAGCAGCGGCCGGGACAGGGGGTTGGTGACTAATGAAAAACTGTTTTTT. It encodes CASSGRDRGLVTNEKLFF.